Below, 13 T cell receptor beta chains from the same sample are listed, as sequenced in a study of CD8+ T cells in alopecia areata (dated by TCRdb to the late 2010s). Preparation of the library involved the immunoSEQ multiplex PCR assay. RNA was extracted from all samples and reverse transcribed into cDNA, which served as template for TCR sequencing. Drawn from immuneACCESS, this table holds only the in-frame rearrangements with V and J called that TCRdb kept. Clones are partly lost; checked studies trace under half to an unresolved V gene and leave the rest unexplained. The sample table lists about 160,000 clones, roughly 65% of them with a count of one. The ten largest clonotypes hold over 0.85% of the sample. Explained via the paper, the time point label denotes: about 4 weeks on oral tofacitinib. The treatment or condition tag for this specimen amounts to: oral pan-JAK inhibitor, 5-10 mg twice daily.

Sequences were derived from CD4+ T cells sorted from blood, sampled at week 4, from a patient treated with tofacitinib. Receptors were obtained from a human donor with alopecia areata.

The rearrangement links TRBV30 to TRBJ2-6; 7 nucleotides line up with TRBD1. Trimming cost V 5 bases and J 2 bases; bases outside gene matches: 3. CDR3 length equals 14 residues. From germline, CDR1 is GTSNPN and CDR2 SVGIG (reference sequence). The DNA for the CDR3 is TGTGCCTGGGACAGGGACCCTGGGGCCAACGTCCTGACTTTC. Translation: CAWDRDPGANVLTF.

The chain recombines TRBV29-1 with TRBJ1-2; 9 bases agree with TRBD1. This CDR3 is 12 amino acids long. CDR1 is SQVTM and CDR2 is ANQGSEA in the germline V gene. V shed 4 bases and J 7 bases; nucleotides not matched to a gene: 4. The CDR3 sequence: CSVVGTGFGYTF. The CDR3, as DNA: TGCAGCGTTGTCGGGACAGGGTTTGGCTACACCTTC. The whole variable domain, filled in from reference TRBV29-1 and TRBJ1-2, reads SAVISQKPSRDICQRGTSLTIQCQVDSQVTMMFWYRQQPGQSLTLIATANQGSEATYESGFVIDKFPISRPNLTFSTLTVSNMSPEDSSIYLCSVVGTGFGYTFGSGTRLTVV.

This chain joins TRBV27 and TRBJ2-1; tentatively, D is TRBD1 (6 bases). Trimming removed 4 bases at V and 6 bases at J, with 13 bases between. CDR1 is MNHEY and CDR2 is SMNVEV in the germline V gene (reference sequence). The CDR3 runs 14 residues. Here the CDR3 DNA reads TGTGCCAGCAGTTCTAGAACAGGGAGCAATGAGCAGTTCTTC. As protein: CASSSRTGSNEQFF.

This chain joins TRBV11-1 and TRBJ2-2; D gene ambiguous. The CDR3 has 12 amino acids. Trimming pared 3 bases from V and 4 bases from J, leaving 3 bases between. Germline lookup yields CDR1 SGHAT and CDR2 FQDESV (reference sequence). This chain's CDR3 is CASSFVTGELFF. The CDR3 bases are TGTGCCAGCAGCTTTGTCACCGGGGAGCTGTTTTTT.

The chain recombines TRBV29-1 with TRBJ2-5; D perhaps matches TRBD2 (5 bases). The ends were cut back, 3 bases at V and 9 bases at J, with 11 bases in the middle. Germline CDR1 SQVTM, CDR2 ANQGSEA. This CDR3 has 11 residues. CDR3 in amino acids: CSVDVGEPQYF. For the CDR3, the DNA is TGCAGCGTTGATGTCGGGGAGCCCCAGTACTTC.

The gene calls are TRBV15 and TRBJ1-5, with D possibly being TRBD1 (5 bases). Trimming pared 5 bases from V and 0 bases from J, leaving 11 bases between. CDR1 and CDR2 (germline): LNHNV, YYDKDF (reference sequence). This CDR3 comprises 15 residues. The CDR3 is CATSPSTVSNQPQHF. In nucleotides, the CDR3 is TGTGCCACCAGCCCGTCGACAGTTAGCAATCAGCCCCAGCATTTT.

This chain connects TRBV19 to TRBJ1-5; tentatively, D is TRBD1 (6 bases). With 8 bases removed from V and 9 bases from J, the gap between germline ends came to 23 bases. This CDR3 has 15 amino acids. Germline V gives CDR1 LNHDA, CDR2 SQIVND (reference sequence). CDR3 loop: CASVPDSQGFSPQHF. For the CDR3, the DNA is TGTGCCAGTGTACCCGATTCGCAGGGGTTTTCGCCCCAGCATTTT.

V is TRBV6-6 and J is TRBJ1-2; perhaps TRBD1 as D (5 bases). Germline values: CDR1 MNHNY, CDR2 SVGAGI (reference sequence). The CDR3 is made up of 16 amino acids. Trimming took 6 bases from V and 8 from J, leaving 25 bases between them. Here the CDR3 DNA reads TGTGCCAGCAGAGGACTCAACCGGGACGGCACGGCGGGCTACACCTTC. Its protein product is CASRGLNRDGTAGYTF.

The chain is built from TRBV30 and TRBJ2-7; D not certain. CDR1 GTSNPN and CDR2 SVGIG come from the germline V gene (reference sequence). The V end lost 0 bases, the J end lost 10 bases, and 16 bases lay between the germline ends. The CDR3 has 13 residues. The CDR3 nucleotides are TGTGCCTGGAGTGTATCTGGCGCGTCCACCCAGTACTTC. It specifies CAWSVSGASTQYF.

CDR3 bases: TGTGCCAGCAGCTTGCTTTTTACGGAGACCCAGTACTTC. It specifies CASSLLFTETQYF. This rearrangement joins TRBV7-2 to TRBJ2-5, with D unresolved. This CDR3 region has 13 residues. V shed 3 bases and J shed 5 bases, with 10 bases lying between them. CDR1 is SGHTA, CDR2 FQGNSA, per germline.

The chain employs TRBV5-1 and TRBJ1-1; D uncertain. The CDR3 spans 13 residues. The V gene's germline CDR1 is SGHRS and CDR2 YFSETQ. The ends were cut back, 5 bases at V and 8 bases at J, with 16 bases in the middle. The CDR3 spells CASRKDGVGEAFF. CDR3 DNA: TGCGCCAGCAGGAAGGACGGGGTGGGGGAAGCTTTCTTT.

The V call is TRBV5-1, the J call TRBJ1-3; D ambiguous. Trimming took off 0 bases at V and 0 bases at J, with 4 bases between the two ends. Per germline, CDR1 SGHRS and CDR2 YFSETQ. There are 14 residues in the CDR3. CDR3 amino acids: CASSLDPSGNTIYF. CDR3 nucleotide sequence: TGCGCCAGCAGCTTGGATCCCTCTGGAAACACCATATATTTT.

The rearrangement joins TRBV2 to TRBJ1-2; D is uncertain. CDR3 length: 12 amino acids. Germline values: CDR1 SNHLY, CDR2 FYNNEI. V was shortened by 4 bases and J by 4 bases, with 7 bases between the two germline ends. The CDR3 region has the DNA TGTGCCAGCAGTGGGGCAACCTATGGCTACACCTTC. Translated: CASSGATYGYTF.